This T cell receptor beta chain comes out of a study of T cell responses to AZD1222 COVID-19 vaccine. Findings of the study overall: At study baseline, merely six AZD1222 recipients were seropositive.

On this clone: No antigen is known for it.

In germline, CDR1 is SGHRS, CDR2 YFSETQ. V was shortened by 4 bases and J by 4 bases, with 11 bases between the two germline ends. This CDR3 is built from 13 residues. Method: immunoSEQ multiplex PCR; TCRdb's copy keeps in-frame clones and lacks some. Of about 180,000 clones in the sample, 85% to 90% were seen once. The TCR was taken from an adult in good health. Sequenced here: peripheral blood, sampled on day 0 of AZD1222 vaccination. The chain uses TRBV5-1 and TRBJ1-1; tentative D call: TRBD1 (5 bases). The CDR3 DNA reads TGCGCCAGCAGCGAAGCTGGGGCCACTGAAGCTTTCTTT. Encoded protein: CASSEAGATEAFF.